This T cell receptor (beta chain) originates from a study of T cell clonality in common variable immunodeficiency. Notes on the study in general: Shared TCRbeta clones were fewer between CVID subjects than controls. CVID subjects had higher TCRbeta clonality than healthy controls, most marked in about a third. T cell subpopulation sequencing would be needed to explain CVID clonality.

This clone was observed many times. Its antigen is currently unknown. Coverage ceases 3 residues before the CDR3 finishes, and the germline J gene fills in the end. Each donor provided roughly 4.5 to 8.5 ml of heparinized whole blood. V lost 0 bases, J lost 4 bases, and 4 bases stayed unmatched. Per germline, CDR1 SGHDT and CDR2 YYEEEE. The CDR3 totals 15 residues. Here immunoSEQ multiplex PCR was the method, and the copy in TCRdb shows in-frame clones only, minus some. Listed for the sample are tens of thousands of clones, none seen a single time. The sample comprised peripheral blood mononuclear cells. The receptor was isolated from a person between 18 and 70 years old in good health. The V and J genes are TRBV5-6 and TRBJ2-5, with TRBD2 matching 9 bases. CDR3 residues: CASSLVASGIETQYF. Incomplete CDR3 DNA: TGTGCCAGCAGCTTGGTCGCTAGCGGGATAGAGACC.